This TCR beta chain emerged from a study of Graves' ophthalmopathy and Graves' hyperthyroidism. Germline CDR1 is LNHDA and CDR2 is SQIVND (reference sequence). V lost 3 bases to trimming and J lost 2 bases, with 10 bases between them. The CDR3 has 15 residues. This clonotype was detected only a few times. Scientists amplified the TCR beta CDR3 regions from RNA transcripts. The first round was an RT-PCR with HTBI primers, and the second round was a multiplex PCR. TCRdb passed the multiplex PCR reads through MiXCR, listing each CDR3 protein once. The sample has about 640,000 distinct CDR3 sequences; just over 40% are singletons.

The sequenced material came from peripheral blood. The V call is TRBV19, the J call TRBJ2-2; no definite D call. The receptor's source is an adult man with Graves' ophthalmopathy. The CDR3: CASSMAPDNTGELFF. The CDR3 coding sequence is TGTGCCAGTAGTATGGCTCCAGACAACACCGGGGAGCTGTTTTTT.